These 19 T cell receptor beta chains came from one sample sequenced in a study of cytomegalovirus exposure and HLA in healthy donors (dated by TCRdb to about 2017). The library was generated by the immunoSEQ multiplex PCR assay. The multiplex PCR relied on a mix of 60 forward primers for TCR Vbeta segments and 13 reverse primers for TCR Jbeta segments. The table comes from immuneACCESS by way of TCRdb, which keeps in-frame sequences with V and J called. Part of the clones is missing from these tables; in studies checked, under half for an unresolved V gene and the rest for unknown reasons. The sample table lists 100,000 or so clones, 74% of them with a count of one. The ten largest make up 2% to 2.5% of the sample. Sequencing was carried out using PBMCs. The receptors stem from a human donor in good health.

This chain joins TRBV19 and TRBJ2-7, with D maybe TRBD2 (6 bases). The CDR3 contains 15 residues. With 6 bases removed from V and 2 bases from J, the gap between germline ends came to 17 bases. CDR1 and CDR2 from the germline V gene are LNHDA and SQIVND (reference sequence). The CDR3 sequence is CASSSTLGGPYEQYF. In DNA, the CDR3 is TGTGCCAGTAGCTCGACATTAGGAGGGCCCTACGAGCAGTACTTC.

This clone appeared a few times. The chain employs TRBV5-6 and TRBJ2-1; 14 bases line up with TRBD2. The CDR3 runs 16 residues. Germline V gives CDR1 SGHDT, CDR2 YYEEEE. Trimming took 0 bases from V and 9 from J; bases not matched to a gene: 5. CDR3: CASSLDGLAGGSEQFF. In DNA form, the CDR3 reads TGTGCCAGCAGCTTGGATGGACTAGCGGGGGGTAGTGAGCAGTTCTTC.

In this sample, this clone turned up once. This chain connects TRBV27 to TRBJ2-3; D might be TRBD2 (5 bases). This CDR3 has 12 residues. Trimming shortened V by 4 bases and J by 5 bases, and 7 bases separated the two germline ends. Germline lookup yields CDR1 MNHEY and CDR2 SMNVEV (reference sequence). CDR3 bases: TGTGCCAGCAGTTCGGAGGTAGATACGCAGTATTTT. Amino acid sequence: CASSSEVDTQYF.

In its sample, this clone was seen a few times. This sequence joins TRBV21-1 and TRBJ2-3; the D call in the table, TRBD2, was not verified against the DNA. TRBV21-1 is deemed a pseudogene. The CDR3 runs 15 residues. As DNA, the CDR3 is TGTGCCAGCAGCAAACTAGCGGGGCCCACAGATACGCAGTATTTT. Residues: CASSKLAGPTDTQYF.

This clone was seen only a few times. The chain is built from TRBV6-6 and TRBJ2-1, with D tentatively TRBD2 (5 bases). The CDR3 is 14 residues long. Trimming stripped 7 bases from V and 7 bases from J, with 17 bases between. Germline V CDR1 and CDR2: MNHNY, SVGAGI (reference sequence). The CDR3 DNA reads as TGTGCCAGCACACGGGGTGGCGTAGTAAATGAGCAGTTCTTC. Protein: CASTRGGVVNEQFF.

The V call is TRBV11-2, the J call TRBJ1-6, with TRBD1 matching 7 bases. Per germline, CDR1 SGHAT and CDR2 FQNNGV. CDR3 length: 18 amino acids. V shed 0 bases, J shed 9 bases, and the junction held 14 bases outside the gene matches. CDR3 DNA sequence: TGTGCCAGCAGCTTAGATCTTACGACAGGGTCCAGGAGTTCACCCCTCCACTTT. This sequence encodes CASSLDLTTGSRSSPLHF.

The rearrangement uses TRBV4-1 and TRBJ1-5; D is unclear. Germline V gene lookup returns CDR1 MGHRA and CDR2 YSYEKL. The CDR3 is 16 residues long. V shed 0 bases and J shed 1 base, with 10 bases lying between them. CDR3 nucleotide sequence: TGCGCCAGCAGCCAAGATTACGGTCCAAGCAATCAGCCCCAGCATTTT. Translated, it gives CASSQDYGPSNQPQHF.

The gene calls are TRBV19 and TRBJ2-3; a weak D match, TRBD2 (6 bases). The germline CDR1 and CDR2 sequences are LNHDA and SQIVND (reference sequence). This CDR3 contains 15 residues. V was clipped by 3 bases and J by 5 bases, with 15 bases between them. The CDR3 DNA is TGTGCCAGTAGTATTTTGACTAGTGGTAGAGATACGCAGTATTTT. It translates to CASSILTSGRDTQYF.

This clone was picked up a small number of times. In DNA, the CDR3 is TGTGCCAGCAGTGGTAACAGGGGTTGGAATGAGCAGTTCTTC. The encoded protein is CASSGNRGWNEQFF. This chain uses TRBV6-1 with TRBJ2-1; 7 bases fit TRBD1. This CDR3 is built from 14 residues. The germline gives CDR1 MNHNS, CDR2 SASEGT. The ends lost 4 bases at V and 7 bases at J; junction bases unmatched: 7.

The chain combines TRBV6-1 with TRBJ2-1; TRBD2 is a possible D gene (6 bases). Trimming shortened V by 3 bases and J by 3 bases, and 12 bases separated the two germline ends. The germline V gene encodes CDR1 MNHNS and CDR2 SASEGT. The CDR3 spans 15 residues. In DNA form, the CDR3 reads TGTGCCAGCAGTGAGGACGGGGGAGGCTACAATGAGCAGTTCTTC. This sequence encodes CASSEDGGGYNEQFF.

The genes are TRBV30 and TRBJ2-7; 13 positions match TRBD2. V was pared by 1 base and J by 2 bases, with 14 bases of the junction left unmatched. Germline V CDR1 and CDR2: GTSNPN, SVGIG (reference sequence). The length of the CDR3 is 19 residues. The CDR3 here is CAWSGGTSGIARTTYEQYF. In DNA, the CDR3 is TGTGCCTGGAGTGGGGGGACTAGCGGGATAGCTCGAACAACCTACGAGCAGTACTTC.

The chain recombines TRBV28 with TRBJ1-1; 7 bases map to TRBD1. The germline CDR1 and CDR2 sequences are MDHEN and SYDVKM. The CDR3 is 15 residues long. V lost 5 bases and J lost 4; bases outside the gene matches: 10. CDR3 amino acids: CASSGQQGWITEAFF. The CDR3, as DNA: TGTGCCAGCAGTGGACAACAGGGGTGGATCACTGAAGCTTTCTTT.

The rearrangement joins TRBV7-8 to TRBJ1-3; 7 bases map to TRBD1. Germline V gene sequence: CDR1 SGHVS, CDR2 FQNEAQ. This CDR3 has 17 amino acids. Unmatched junction bases numbered 9, after V lost 1 base and J lost 3 bases. The CDR3 sequence: CASSLGSRQGSGNTIYF. In DNA, the CDR3 is TGTGCCAGCAGCTTAGGATCGAGACAGGGCAGTGGAAACACCATATATTTT.

This sequence joins TRBV30 and TRBJ2-7, with D perhaps TRBD1 (6 bases). The CDR3 extends over 13 amino acids. Per the germline V gene, CDR1 is GTSNPN and CDR2 is SVGIG (reference sequence). V lost 7 bases and J 3 bases, leaving 16 bases between the germline ends. CDR3 coding DNA: TGTGCCTCTACCAAGGAACAGGGCTACGAGCAGTACTTC. Amino acids: CASTKEQGYEQYF.

The J gene is TRBJ2-7, the V gene TRBV11-2; D possibly corresponds to TRBD1 (6 bases). The V gene lost 5 bases and the J gene lost 7 bases, with 9 bases spanning the gap. CDR1 SGHAT and CDR2 FQNNGV come from the germline V gene. The length of the CDR3 is 11 residues. The CDR3 DNA reads TGTGCCAGCAGCCCGGGGACAGAGCAGTACTTC. This sequence encodes CASSPGTEQYF. Full variable domain (outside the CDR3, taken from reference TRBV11-2 and TRBJ2-7): EAGVAQSPRYKIIEKRQSVAFWCNPISGHATLYWYQQILGQGPKLLIQFQNNGVVDDSQLPKDRFSAERLKGVDSTLKIQPAKLEDSAVYLCASSPGTEQYFGPGTRLTVT.

V gene TRBV5-4 combines with J gene TRBJ2-3; possible D gene TRBD2, 5 bases. V lost 3 bases, J lost 1 base, and 15 bases lay in between. The CDR3 length is 16 residues. Looked up from germline, CDR1 is SGHNT and CDR2 is YYREEE (reference sequence). The CDR3 protein is CASSSTGGPGTDTQYF. In nucleotides, the CDR3 is TGTGCCAGCAGCTCTACTGGAGGCCCCGGCACAGATACGCAGTATTTT.

As for this clone: The CDR3 end shows no conserved phenylalanine or tryptophan, and so a read error is likely. The chain uses TRBV6-5 and TRBJ2-7; no clear D gene. Trimming pared 6 bases from V and 7 bases from J, leaving 10 bases between. This CDR3 contains 11 residues. Germline V gene data show CDR1 as MNHEY and CDR2 as SVGAGI. The CDR3 protein is CASRDYKEQYL. DNA for the CDR3: TGTGCCAGCAGGGATTACAAGGAGCAGTACCTC.

The chain has TRBV6-5 and TRBJ1-2; D not certain. This CDR3 region has 15 residues. Per the germline V gene, CDR1 is MNHEY and CDR2 is SVGAGI. Trimming left V 2 bases short and J 7 bases short, with 17 bases between. CDR3 protein: CASSYSGFGDPGYTF. In nucleotides, the CDR3 is TGTGCCAGCAGTTACAGCGGCTTCGGGGATCCTGGCTACACCTTC.

This rearrangement joins TRBV10-3 to TRBJ1-6, with 8 bases aligning to TRBD1. CDR1 and CDR2 from the germline V gene are ENHRY and SYGVKD. The CDR3 covers 13 residues. V lost 6 bases, J lost 10 bases, and 5 bases stayed unmatched. The CDR3, as DNA: TGTGCCATCAGGGACAGGGCAGAATCACCCCTCCACTTT. Protein: CAIRDRAESPLHF.